Below, 30 T cell receptor beta chains from the same sample are listed, as sequenced in a study of T cells in Graves' hyperthyroidism and ophthalmopathy. Amplification targeted TCR beta CDR3 regions from RNA transcripts. Primed by the HTBI set, a first-round RT-PCR was run on the TCR CDR3. TCRdb re-analysed the multiplex PCR reads in MiXCR, keeping a single row per CDR3 protein. The data show hundreds of thousands of distinct CDR3 sequences, about 45% seen once. Sequences were obtained from peripheral blood or thyroid tissue (not recorded which). These receptors were taken from an adult man with Graves' disease, either hyperthyroidism or ophthalmopathy (not recorded which).

Many counts were recorded for this clonotype. This sequence joins TRBV10-3 and TRBJ1-2, with a possible D match to TRBD1 (5 bases). The CDR3 has 14 residues. V was trimmed by 0 bases and J by 4 bases, leaving 9 bases between them. Germline V gene data show CDR1 as ENHRY and CDR2 as SYGVKD. Written as DNA, the CDR3 is TGTGCCATCAGTGAGTCGACAGAAGTCTATGGCTACACCTTC. Translated: CAISESTEVYGYTF.

This clonotype was found a few times. The gene calls are TRBV7-8 and TRBJ2-7; a weak D match, TRBD1 (5 bases). Trimming left V 2 bases short and J 1 base short, with 9 bases between. The CDR3 has 14 residues. Germline lookup yields CDR1 SGHVS and CDR2 FQNEAQ. The CDR3 bases are TGTGCCAGCAGCTTACAAAGGGGATCCTACGAGCAGTACTTC. Its protein product is CASSLQRGSYEQYF.

This clonotype was observed a few times. Sequence at one end of the junction differs from germline and may be a read error. J is TRBJ1-2 and V is TRBV10-3; D remains unclear. Looked up from germline, CDR1 is ENHRY and CDR2 is SYGVKD. This CDR3 contains 14 residues. Here the CDR3 reads CASSEGLNSYGYTF. In nucleotides, the CDR3 is TGTGCCAGCAGTGAAGGCTTGAACAGCTATGGCTACACCTTC.

The chain joins TRBV24-1 to TRBJ1-1, with D maybe TRBD1 (6 bases). There are 13 residues in the CDR3. CDR1 KGHDR and CDR2 SFDVKD come from the germline V gene. Trimming removed 7 bases from V and 2 bases from J, with 10 bases in between. In nucleotides, the CDR3 is TGTGCCACCAGCTTGGGGGGCAACACTGAAGCTTTCTTT. Translation gives CATSLGGNTEAFF.

J is TRBJ2-7 and V is TRBV4-1; 9 bases are a match to TRBD1. CDR1 MGHRA and CDR2 YSYEKL come from the germline V gene. The CDR3 runs to 15 residues. The ends lost 1 base at V and 5 bases at J; junction bases unmatched: 6. CDR3: CASSQAGQGLNEQYF. The CDR3 nucleotides are TGCGCCAGCAGCCAAGCGGGACAGGGTTTAAACGAGCAGTACTTC.

The gene calls are TRBV7-9 and TRBJ2-7; 15 bases are shared with TRBD2. Trimming at V came to 0 bases and at J to 4 bases, leaving 1 base not matched to a gene. This CDR3 spans 16 amino acids. Germline V lookup: CDR1 SEHNR, CDR2 FQNEAQ (reference sequence). The CDR3 protein is CASSLAGTSGRYEQYF. The CDR3 region has the DNA TGTGCCAGCAGCTTAGCTGGGACTAGCGGGAGGTACGAGCAGTACTTC.

This sequence joins TRBV9 and TRBJ2-2, with D maybe TRBD1 (5 bases). Germline V gives CDR1 SGDLS, CDR2 YYNGEE. V lost 0 bases, J lost 6 bases, and 12 bases lay in between. CDR3 size: 15 residues. CDR3 nucleotide sequence: TGTGCCAGCAGCGTAGGCAGGGTAGGCGCCGGGGAGCTGTTTTTT. It translates to CASSVGRVGAGELFF.

This chain joins TRBV24-1 and TRBJ2-2; tentative D call: TRBD1 (6 bases). The CDR3 is 16 amino acids. The V end was cut by 7 bases, the J end by 2 bases, with 16 bases between. The germline gives CDR1 KGHDR, CDR2 SFDVKD. The CDR3 loop is CATSTVDSGNTGELFF. In nucleotides, the CDR3 is TGTGCCACCAGCACTGTGGACAGCGGTAACACCGGGGAGCTGTTTTTT.

This clonotype has more than one count but fewer than ten. V is TRBV12-3 or TRBV12-4 and J is TRBJ1-4, with 8 bases fitting TRBD1. V gave up 6 bases and J gave up 5 bases; unmatched junction bases: 5. The CDR3 spans 14 residues. CDR3 sequence reads: CASRDRGVNEKLFF. CDR3 bases: TGTGCCAGCAGAGACAGGGGCGTCAATGAAAAACTGTTTTTT.

This clonotype came up many times. The gene calls are TRBV6-6 and TRBJ2-5; D is possibly TRBD1 (6 bases). Trimming stripped 5 bases from V and 5 bases from J, with 18 bases between. This CDR3 spans 15 amino acids. Germline CDR1 MNHNY, CDR2 SVGAGI (reference sequence). The CDR3 here is CASSVSHRVGETQYF. CDR3 sequence (DNA): TGTGCCAGCAGTGTATCGCACAGGGTGGGGGAGACCCAGTACTTC.

This clonotype was found many times. The rearrangement joins TRBV2 to TRBJ1-5; TRBD1 aligns across 9 bases. CDR3 size: 15 residues. Germline V gene lookup returns CDR1 SNHLY and CDR2 FYNNEI. V lost 4 bases to trimming and J lost 6 bases; unmatched junction nucleotides: 7. The CDR3 reads CASSAGQGLTQPQHF. The DNA for the CDR3 is TGTGCCAGCAGTGCGGGACAGGGCTTAACTCAGCCCCAGCATTTT.

This clonotype was observed many times. V and J are TRBV19 and TRBJ2-7, with 9 bases matching TRBD1. Germline-derived CDR1 and CDR2 are LNHDA and SQIVND (reference sequence). This CDR3 is built from 13 residues. The V gene end was trimmed by 8 bases and the J gene end by 0 bases; junction bases not matched to a gene: 2. The CDR3 DNA reads as TGTGCCAGTGGGGACAGGGACTCCTACGAGCAGTACTTC. The encoded protein is CASGDRDSYEQYF. The entire variable domain, with the rest obtained from reference TRBV19 and TRBJ2-7, is as follows: DGGITQSPKYLFRKEGQNVTLSCEQNLNHDAMYWYRQDPGQGLRLIYYSQIVNDFQKGDIAEGYSVSREKKESFPLTVTSAQKNPTAFYLCASGDRDSYEQYFGPGTRLTVT.

CDR3 residues: CASSLAGISNTGELFF. CDR3 bases: TGTGCCAGCAGCTTAGCAGGGATTTCGAACACCGGGGAGCTGTTTTTT. The chain links TRBV7-9 to TRBJ2-2; D not resolved. Germline-derived CDR1 and CDR2 are SEHNR and FQNEAQ (reference sequence). Trimming left V 0 bases short and J 0 bases short, with 8 bases between. This CDR3 region has 16 residues.

The chain couples TRBV15 to TRBJ2-7; weak D call: TRBD1 (6 bases). Trimming pared 0 bases from V and 3 bases from J, leaving 9 bases between. The CDR3 has 14 residues. Germline V gives CDR1 LNHNV, CDR2 YYDKDF (reference sequence). As DNA, the CDR3 is TGTGCCACCAGCAGAGACAGGGGACGCTACGAGCAGTACTTC. The encoded protein is CATSRDRGRYEQYF.

The table lists this clonotype with a few counts. The gene calls are TRBV29-1 and TRBJ1-1; TRBD1 is a possible D gene (6 bases). CDR3 length: 13 residues. CDR1 and CDR2 (germline): SQVTM, ANQGSEA. V lost 7 bases to trimming and J lost 0 bases, with 12 bases between them. In DNA, the CDR3 is TGCAGCGGAGGGGGAACTATGAACACTGAAGCTTTCTTT. Residues: CSGGGTMNTEAFF.

The chain combines TRBV4-1 with TRBJ1-4; D call uncertain. CDR3 length: 13 amino acids. The V end lost 7 bases, the J end lost 5 bases, and 11 bases lay between the germline ends. Looked up from germline, CDR1 is MGHRA and CDR2 is YSYEKL. For the CDR3, the DNA is TGCGCCAGCACTCAGAGAGTCAATGAAAAACTGTTTTTT. Its translation: CASTQRVNEKLFF.

The table lists this clonotype with a few counts. The genes are TRBV4-3 and TRBJ1-1; D uncertain. The CDR3 covers 13 residues. Trimming shortened V by 1 base and J by 5 bases, and 8 bases separated the two germline ends. Germline V gene lookup returns CDR1 LGHNA and CDR2 YSLEER. The CDR3 nucleotides are TGCGCCAGCAGCCAAGTGGTGGGAACTGAAGCTTTCTTT. This sequence encodes CASSQVVGTEAFF.

Note on this clonotype: A clone one base away is much larger, so this may be a read error. This chain uses TRBV7-9 with TRBJ2-6; the D gene could be TRBD1 or TRBD2 (5 bases each). Germline V gene data show CDR1 as SEHNR and CDR2 as FQNEAQ (reference sequence). The V gene lost 2 bases and the J gene lost 0 bases, with 8 bases spanning the gap. CDR3 size: 16 residues. The DNA for the CDR3 is TGTGCCAGCAGCTTACTGGGGACCTCTGGGGCCAACGTCCTGACTTTC. Its translation is CASSLLGTSGANVLTF.

This clonotype came up many times. This chain uses TRBV7-9 with TRBJ1-2; tentative D call: TRBD1 (6 bases). From germline, CDR1 is SEHNR and CDR2 FQNEAQ (reference sequence). Trimming shortened V by 6 bases and J by 3 bases, and 14 bases separated the two germline ends. The CDR3 extends over 14 amino acids. CDR3 coding DNA: TGTGCCAGCAGGCAAACAGGGTCGGACTATGGCTACACCTTC. Translation: CASRQTGSDYGYTF.

The rearrangement joins TRBV29-1 to TRBJ1-2; 8 bases align to TRBD1. Germline assignment: CDR1 SQVTM and CDR2 ANQGSEA. This CDR3 is 11 amino acids long. J lost 7 bases, V lost 8 bases, and 6 bases had no gene match. The CDR3 DNA reads as TGCAGCCCAAGACAGGGGATTGGCTACACCTTC. Its protein is CSPRQGIGYTF.

This clonotype was found a few times. The V gene is TRBV7-9, the J gene TRBJ1-6, with 7 bases lining up with TRBD1. Trimming removed 0 bases from V and 4 bases from J; junction bases left unmatched: 9. Germline CDR1 and CDR2: SEHNR and FQNEAQ (reference sequence). This CDR3 is 18 amino acids long. The CDR3 DNA is TGTGCCAGCAGCTTAGCGCGATCAGGGGGTGGTTATAATTCACCCCTCCACTTT. Amino acids: CASSLARSGGGYNSPLHF.

V is TRBV2 and J is TRBJ1-6, with D tentatively TRBD1 (6 bases). From germline, CDR1 is SNHLY and CDR2 FYNNEI. The length of the CDR3 is 16 residues. The V end lost 5 bases, the J end lost 4 bases, and 15 bases lay between the germline ends. This CDR3 reads CASSLGGTQYNSPLHF. CDR3 sequence (DNA): TGTGCCAGCAGTTTAGGGGGAACCCAATATAATTCACCCCTCCACTTT. The full variable domain, in which reference TRBV2 and TRBJ1-6 provide the parts outside the CDR3, is EPEVTQTPSHQVTQMGQEVILRCVPISNHLYFYWYRQILGQKVEFLVSFYNNEISEKSEIFDDQFSVERPDGSNFTLKIRSTKLEDSAMYFCASSLGGTQYNSPLHFGNGTRLTVT.

The rearrangement links TRBV19 to TRBJ2-3; D gene ambiguous. From germline, CDR1 is LNHDA and CDR2 SQIVND (reference sequence). Trimming removed 3 bases from V and 0 bases from J, with 13 bases in between. The CDR3 is 16 amino acids. CDR3 loop: CASSMGLGFSTDTQYF. As DNA, the CDR3 is TGTGCCAGTAGTATGGGTCTTGGGTTCAGCACAGATACGCAGTATTTT.

On this clonotype: A much larger clone differs from this one at a single base, so this may be a read error. The chain recombines TRBV2 with TRBJ2-2; TRBD2 aligns across 8 bases. Germline V gives CDR1 SNHLY, CDR2 FYNNEI. The CDR3 extends over 13 amino acids. The CDR3 region has the DNA TGTGCCAGCATGAGCGGGAGCACCGGGGGGCTGTTTTTT. This gives the protein CASMSGSTGGLFF.

The chain links TRBV7-2 to TRBJ2-7; TRBD2 matches at 7 bases. Trimming removed 6 bases from V and 0 bases from J; junction bases left unmatched: 11. Germline V gene lookup returns CDR1 SGHTA and CDR2 FQGNSA. The CDR3 is made up of 16 amino acids. The CDR3 coding sequence is TGTGCCAGCAGACTAGCGCCGGGCACCCTCTCCTACGAGCAGTACTTC. It is translated as CASRLAPGTLSYEQYF.

This clonotype came up many times. V usage is TRBV7-9 and J usage is TRBJ2-5; the D is unclear. Germline V lookup: CDR1 SEHNR, CDR2 FQNEAQ (reference sequence). Trimming left V 4 bases short and J 9 bases short, with 12 bases between. This CDR3 has 12 amino acids. The CDR3 DNA reads TGTGCCAGCAGCTCCCCTCTCGAGGCCCAGTACTTC. This encodes CASSSPLEAQYF.

Details on this clonotype: With a much larger clone just one base away, this may be a read error. The chain has TRBV7-2 and TRBJ1-3; D is possibly TRBD1 (5 bases). The germline gives CDR1 SGHTA, CDR2 FQGNSA. The CDR3 contains 16 residues. CDR3 DNA sequence: TGTGCCAGCAGTCCTGGCCCGGGACCCTCTGGAAACACCGTATATTTT. Residues: CASSPGPGPSGNTVYF. The variable domain in full, with the rest retrieved from reference TRBV7-2 and TRBJ1-3, is GAGVSQSPSNKVTEKGKDVELRCDPISGHTALYWYRQSLGQGLEFLIYFQGNSAPDKSGLPSDRFSAERTGGSVSTLTIQRTQQEDSAVYLCASSPGPGPSGNTVYFGEGSWLTVV.

This chain links TRBV7-9 with TRBJ1-2; D is unclear. V was pared by 5 bases and J by 11 bases, with 18 bases between. The CDR3 has 13 amino acids. Germline lookup yields CDR1 SEHNR and CDR2 FQNEAQ (reference sequence). CDR3 protein: CASSQVRSGRYTF. CDR3 bases: TGTGCCAGCAGCCAAGTTAGATCCGGGCGGTACACCTTC.

This clonotype showed up just a few times. The chain recombines TRBV20-1 with TRBJ1-2; weak D call: TRBD1 (6 bases). The CDR3 contains 18 residues. V lost 3 bases and J 6 bases, leaving 29 bases between the germline ends. Germline V gene lookup returns CDR1 DFQATT and CDR2 SNEGSKA (reference sequence). DNA for the CDR3: TGCAGTGCTAGCGGGCGGGGGCTCCGTACTTCAGGGGCGAATGGCTACACCTTC. Protein: CSASGRGLRTSGANGYTF.

This chain joins TRBV11-2 and TRBJ1-5, with D possibly TRBD1 on 5 matching bases. CDR3 length equals 14 residues. Germline V gene lookup returns CDR1 SGHAT and CDR2 FQNNGV. With 3 bases removed from V and 7 bases from J, the gap between germline ends came to 13 bases. CDR3 bases: TGTGCCAGCAGCTTTGAGGGAGGGGAACAGCCCCAGCATTTT. This encodes CASSFEGGEQPQHF.